This TCR beta chain was recovered during a study of cytomegalovirus exposure and HLA in healthy donors. PCR amplification relied on 60 Vbeta primers (plus 13 Jbeta primers). Sequencing used immunoSEQ multiplex PCR; TCRdb keeps in-frame clones, though not all of them. Seen here are roughly 180,000 clones, 78% observed once, and the top ten hold approximately 6%. Comments on this clone: Its antigen is not identified.

General study points: Equally common other TCR beta chains were less clonally expanded than HLA-associated ones, a later analysis found. A link between a missense DCLRE1C variant and TCR beta V- and J-gene trimming emerged from a later analysis. Most TCR sequences were rare, but some public TCRs occurred in many donors.

Each donor was healthy, and each was a bone marrow donor. CDR3 length equals 17 residues. From germline, CDR1 is KGHSH and CDR2 LQKENI. J gave up 0 bases and V 2 bases, and 4 bases lay outside the gene matches. The receptor's source is a woman in her thirties in good health and CMV-seropositive. The chain combines TRBV18 with TRBJ1-3; TRBD1 agrees at 10 bases. What was sequenced was PBMCs. CDR3 protein: CASSPIDRGLSGNTIYF. CDR3 coding DNA: TGTGCCAGCTCACCAATCGACAGGGGGCTCTCTGGAAACACCATATATTTT.